The 8 T cell receptor beta chains given below trace back to one sample, sequenced in a study of cytomegalovirus exposure and HLA in healthy donors. Researchers ran the PCR with 60 Vbeta and 13 Jbeta primers. Clones were read by immunoSEQ multiplex PCR, and TCRdb kept only the in-frame ones, dropping some. The sample lists 110,000 or so clones; roughly 76% were seen once. What was sequenced was PBMCs. The receptors here all came from a man under 40 in good health and CMV-seropositive.

The V and J genes are TRBV5-1 and TRBJ1-1, with 9 bases lining up with TRBD1. The germline CDR1 and CDR2 sequences are SGHRS and YFSETQ. Trimming took 1 base from V and 4 from J; bases not matched to a gene: 5. This CDR3 region has 15 residues. The chain's CDR3 is CASSLSGQGITEAFF. DNA of the CDR3: TGCGCCAGCAGCTTGAGCGGACAGGGGATCACTGAAGCTTTCTTT.

This clone was detected only once. The chain employs TRBV10-3 and TRBJ1-1; 11 bases map to TRBD1. Germline lookup yields CDR1 ENHRY and CDR2 SYGVKD. V lost 5 bases, J lost 2 bases, and 7 bases stayed unmatched. The length of the CDR3 is 16 residues. As DNA, the CDR3 is TGTGCCATCAGTAACCGGGACAGGGGGTTAAACACTGAAGCTTTCTTT. It specifies CAISNRDRGLNTEAFF.

The chain is built from TRBV30 and TRBJ2-7; 9 bases are a match to TRBD1. This CDR3 is built from 16 residues. Trimming took 0 bases from V and 3 from J; bases not matched to a gene: 9. Per germline, CDR1 GTSNPN and CDR2 SVGIG (reference sequence). CDR3 in amino acids: CAWSVVGTGIRYEQYF. Written as DNA, the CDR3 is TGTGCCTGGAGTGTAGTAGGGACAGGGATCCGCTACGAGCAGTACTTC.

The rearrangement joins TRBV30 to TRBJ2-2; D is perhaps TRBD2 (7 bases). V lost 3 bases, J lost 4 bases, and 15 bases lay in between. The CDR3 has 15 residues. The germline gives CDR1 GTSNPN, CDR2 SVGIG (reference sequence). As DNA, the CDR3 is TGTGCCTGGAGGGTGGGGGGGCCTGCCACCGGGGAGCTGTTTTTT. It specifies CAWRVGGPATGELFF.

V and J are TRBV4-1 and TRBJ1-1, with a possible D match to TRBD1 (5 bases). There are 15 residues in the CDR3. Germline-derived CDR1 and CDR2 are MGHRA and YSYEKL. Trimming removed 0 bases from V and 3 bases from J, with 11 bases in between. The chain's CDR3 is CASSQDPSRDTEAFF. The CDR3 DNA reads TGCGCCAGCAGCCAAGATCCCTCCAGGGACACTGAAGCTTTCTTT.

With regard to this clone: The CDR3 does not close with the conserved phenylalanine or tryptophan, likely indicating a read error. For the CDR3, the DNA is TGCGCCAGCAGCTTGGATAAGAGCTCTAACTATGGCTACACCTTA. The encoded protein is CASSLDKSSNYGYTL. The chain has TRBV5-1 and TRBJ1-2; D unresolved. This CDR3 has 15 residues. Germline V lookup: CDR1 SGHRS, CDR2 YFSETQ. The V gene lost 0 bases and the J gene lost 0 bases, with 9 bases spanning the gap.

This clone was detected only once. The V and J genes are TRBV15 and TRBJ2-3; tentatively, D is TRBD2 (5 bases). Germline V lookup: CDR1 LNHNV, CDR2 YYDKDF (reference sequence). Trimming removed 4 bases at V and 3 bases at J, with 14 bases between. The CDR3 has 15 residues. The CDR3 protein is CATSNGEWETDTQYF. In nucleotides, the CDR3 is TGTGCCACCAGCAACGGGGAATGGGAGACAGATACGCAGTATTTT.

V usage is TRBV29-1 and J usage is TRBJ1-1, with a tentative D call TRBD1 (6 bases). V was pared by 1 base and J by 1 base, with 13 bases between. CDR1 and CDR2 from the germline V gene are SQVTM and ANQGSEA. The CDR3 runs 15 residues. The CDR3 loop is CSVEVGGTKNTEAFF. Written as DNA, the CDR3 is TGCAGCGTTGAAGTAGGGGGTACTAAGAACACTGAAGCTTTCTTT.